Detailed here is one T cell receptor beta chain. The antigen is unknown. Libraries were prepared by immunoSEQ multiplex PCR; TCRdb keeps only in-frame clonotypes and omits some of them. The data show 15,000 to 20,000 clones, with more than 65% seen just once and approximately 34% held by the top ten. Trimming at V came to 6 bases and at J to 4 bases, leaving 5 bases not matched to a gene. The germline CDR1 and CDR2 sequences are SQVTM and ANQGSEA. The CDR3 spans 12 residues. Ipilimumab, 1 mg/kg, started 14 to 28 days after autologous transplant. This entry belongs to a study of ipilimumab plus nivolumab after autologous stem cell transplantation. Overall study results and limits: The authors say TCR, Treg and microbiome findings warrant further study.

The chain combines TRBV29-1 with TRBJ1-1; TRBD1 aligns across 7 bases. This material consisted of PBMCs, taken in a trial of ipilimumab plus nivolumab as post-transplant consolidation. The source of this sequence is a male donor with diffuse large B-cell lymphoma. The CDR3 nucleotides are TGCAGCGTGAGGGGGCAGGGCACTGAAGCTTTCTTT. This codes for CSVRGQGTEAFF.